The clone carrying this TCR beta chain came up a few times. The data were obtained in a study of blood T cell repertoires in COVID-19. Study-level information: From the United States, Italy and Spain came samples of acute and convalescent COVID-19. PBMCs, B-cell-depleted T cells, or T cells were the source of the cDNA or gDNA that made up the material.

Per the original data handling: Estimation of nucleated cell counts was performed using reference gene primer amplification. TCRdb keeps only in-frame clones here, not all; method: immunoSEQ multiplex PCR. V, J and clone size are taken as reported in that table, and D and trimming were inferred from the DNA itself. Of about 220,000 clones listed, 80% to 85% are singletons. Trimming removed 0 bases at V and 8 bases at J, with 8 bases between. This CDR3 spans 12 amino acids. Germline loops: CDR1 SGHRS, CDR2 YFSETQ. This clonotype was sampled from a woman in her sixties who had recovered from COVID-19. This rearrangement joins TRBV5-1 to TRBJ1-2, with D hard to call. The sample was peripheral blood. The CDR3 loop reads CASSLDSQGYTF. The CDR3 DNA reads as TGCGCCAGCAGCTTGGACAGCCAGGGCTACACCTTC.